This TCR beta chain comes out of a study of breast tumors, draining lymph nodes, adjacent tissues. Remarks on this clonotype: The target antigen is unknown.

After removal of 10 bases from V and 5 bases from J, the junction contained 11 bases not matched to a gene. This CDR3 spans 14 amino acids. Looked up from germline, CDR1 is SNHLY and CDR2 is FYNNEI. One entry per CDR3 protein, called by TCRdb with MiXCR from the multiplex PCR reads. This sample has more than 20,000 distinct CDR3 sequences, with around 68% found just once. General study points: Data only fit, rather than demonstrated, lymph node origin of most tumor T cells. Most tumor T cells seemingly derive from lymph node, then expand in tumor. Tumor TCR diversity was below lymph nodes but above nontumor tissue. Luminal-like breast cancer showed significantly greater tumor-nontumor repertoire similarity than basal-like breast cancer did.

This TCR was sampled from a female donor with breast cancer. Some clones in this sample may be carry-over from other donors' samples. The J gene is TRBJ2-5, the V gene TRBV2, with TRBD1 matching 9 bases. Sequencing used tumor-adjacent breast tissue. This chain's CDR3 is CATTLGTGRETQYF. CDR3 nucleotides: TGTGCCACTACCCTCGGGACAGGGCGGGAGACCCAGTACTTC.